The T cell receptor beta chain described here comes from a study of blood T cells in healthy people across ages. Whole-study results and caveats: A roughly linear age-dependent decrease characterized TCR beta diversity per million T cells. A conclusive naive versus antigen-experienced comparison was prevented by the unsorted PBMCs.

Combining a sample-barcoded 5' primer with a J-beta primer mix, a second PCR ran for 7 to 11 cycles. Each sample provided no less than 2.5 million CDR3-containing paired-end reads. TCRdb itself ran the 5' RACE reads through MiXCR, one entry per CDR3 protein. The profile shows 750,000 to 950,000 distinct CDR3 sequences, less than 70% of them singletons. Concerning this clonotype: The antigen is undetermined.

Per the germline V gene, CDR1 is SQVTM and CDR2 is ANQGSEA. V shed 5 bases, J shed 3 bases, and the junction held 5 bases outside the gene matches. The CDR3 extends over 13 amino acids. This TCR was recovered from a man at least 80 years old in good health. The sequenced sample consisted of blood. The chain joins TRBV29-1 to TRBJ2-7; 9 positions agree with TRBD1. CDR3 in amino acids: CSVTGGEVYEQYF. CDR3 sequence (DNA): TGCAGCGTTACAGGGGGCGAAGTCTACGAGCAGTACTTC.